These 14 T cell receptor beta chains came from one sample sequenced in a study of T cells in Graves' hyperthyroidism and ophthalmopathy. Researchers took RNA transcripts and amplified the TCR beta CDR3 regions from them. RT-PCR in the first round (using the HTBI primer set) targeted the TCR CDR3. Using its own MiXCR run on the multiplex PCR reads, TCRdb lists one record per CDR3 protein. Of a few hundred thousand distinct CDR3 sequences in the sample, under 15% were seen once. The sample consisted of blood. The receptors originated from a woman aged 25 to 39 with Graves' hyperthyroidism.

This clonotype has at least ten counts. This chain uses TRBV30 with TRBJ2-5; TRBD1 matches 11 bases. The germline V gene has CDR1 GTSNPN and CDR2 SVGIG (reference sequence). Unmatched junction bases numbered 9, after V lost 8 bases and J lost 7 bases. CDR3 length: 13 residues. The chain's CDR3 is CAGGTGGSVTQYF. CDR3 DNA sequence: TGTGCCGGAGGGACAGGGGGTAGTGTGACCCAGTACTTC.

Many counts were recorded for this clonotype. This chain links TRBV5-1 with TRBJ2-1; 7 bases fit TRBD2. This CDR3 has 15 amino acids. CDR1 and CDR2 from the germline V gene are SGHRS and YFSETQ. Trimming took 4 bases from V and 3 from J; bases not matched to a gene: 7. The CDR3 sequence: CASSPRERGYNEQFF. CDR3 coding DNA: TGCGCCAGCAGCCCGAGGGAGCGGGGCTACAATGAGCAGTTCTTC.

This clonotype was seen a handful of times. The rearrangement links TRBV19 to TRBJ1-1; 8 bases align to TRBD1. V lost 1 base and J lost 5; bases outside the gene matches: 3. The CDR3 spans 14 residues. Germline V gives CDR1 LNHDA, CDR2 SQIVND (reference sequence). The CDR3 region has the DNA TGTGCCAGTAGTATAGGGCAGGGGGCGACTGAAGCTTTCTTT. Amino acids: CASSIGQGATEAFF.

The chain is built from TRBV2 and TRBJ2-1; TRBD2 is a possible D gene (5 bases). The CDR3 is 15 amino acids. Germline V gene data show CDR1 as SNHLY and CDR2 as FYNNEI. The germline V and J ends were trimmed by 5 bases and 6 bases, with 17 bases remaining between them. CDR3: CASSQNWELVNEQFF. The CDR3, as DNA: TGTGCCAGCAGTCAGAACTGGGAACTAGTCAATGAGCAGTTCTTC.

This clonotype was detected many times. The chain joins TRBV11-2 to TRBJ2-1; D tentatively fits TRBD1 or TRBD2 (5 bases each). Germline V gene data show CDR1 as SGHAT and CDR2 as FQNNGV. V lost 7 bases to trimming and J lost 14 bases, with 21 bases between them. The CDR3 totals 13 residues. The CDR3 sequence is CASKKGTPSHKFF. The DNA for the CDR3 is TGTGCCAGCAAGAAGGGGACCCCGTCTCATAAGTTCTTC.

This clonotype was observed at least ten times. The V and J genes are TRBV27 and TRBJ2-3; 12 nucleotides match TRBD2. This CDR3 comprises 17 residues. CDR1 MNHEY and CDR2 SMNVEV come from the germline V gene (reference sequence). V trimming: 6 bases; J trimming: 3 bases; junction bases outside the gene matches: 10. This chain's CDR3 is CASSPPRLAGETDTQYF. The CDR3 DNA is TGTGCCAGCAGCCCTCCCCGACTAGCGGGAGAAACAGATACGCAGTATTTT.

The V gene is TRBV5-6, the J gene TRBJ1-4; tentative D call: TRBD1 (6 bases). V was shortened by 3 bases and J by 2 bases, with 23 bases between the two germline ends. The germline CDR1 and CDR2 sequences are SGHDT and YYEEEE. The CDR3 is made up of 19 amino acids. CDR3 sequence: CASSSWISLPGHTNEKLFF. The CDR3, as DNA: TGTGCCAGCAGCTCTTGGATCTCATTACCGGGACACACTAATGAAAAACTGTTTTTT.

At least ten counts were recorded for this clonotype. This chain joins TRBV18 and TRBJ1-1, with 7 bases identical to TRBD1. V lost 3 bases to trimming and J lost 0 bases; unmatched junction nucleotides: 16. Germline V gene lookup returns CDR1 KGHSH and CDR2 LQKENI. This CDR3 is built from 19 residues. The chain's CDR3 is CASSPQGQDLFTMNTEAFF. The CDR3, as DNA: TGTGCCAGCTCACCGCAAGGACAGGATCTTTTTACCATGAACACTGAAGCTTTCTTT. Full variable domain (remainder filled in from reference TRBV18 and TRBJ1-1): NAGVMQNPRHLVRRRGQEARLRCSPMKGHSHVYWYRQLPEEGLKFMVYLQKENIIDESGMPKERFSAEFPKEGPSILRIQQVVRGDSAAYFCASSPQGQDLFTMNTEAFFGQGTRLTVV.

This clonotype was observed at least ten times. This chain links TRBV29-1 with TRBJ2-5; D call uncertain. Trimming left V 4 bases short and J 4 bases short, with 7 bases between. Looked up from germline, CDR1 is SQVTM and CDR2 is ANQGSEA. This CDR3 comprises 11 residues. The CDR3, as DNA: TGCAGCGTTGGGGCAGTAGAGACCCAGTACTTC. Encoded protein: CSVGAVETQYF.

This clonotype was detected many times. The CDR3 DNA follows: TGTGCCAGCAGTTTTACGGGCCGGGGAGAGACCCAGTACTTC. It is translated as CASSFTGRGETQYF. The chain carries TRBV12-3 or TRBV12-4 and TRBJ2-5; D perhaps matches TRBD2 (5 bases). The length of the CDR3 is 14 residues. The ends were cut back, 3 bases at V and 4 bases at J, with 12 bases in the middle.

The CDR3 nucleotides are TGCAGTGCTAGAGCCGTAGCGGGAGGGGTCCCTAGCACAGATACGCAGTATTTT. Translation: CSARAVAGGVPSTDTQYF. This chain connects TRBV20-1 to TRBJ2-3; 11 bases fit TRBD2. V dropped 1 base and J dropped 0; count of bases not matched to a gene: 9. The CDR3 is 18 amino acids. The germline V gene has CDR1 DFQATT and CDR2 SNEGSKA (reference sequence).

This clonotype was recorded many times. The chain links TRBV2 to TRBJ1-5, with 9 bases identical to TRBD1. The germline V gene has CDR1 SNHLY and CDR2 FYNNEI. The trim removed 6 bases at V and 0 bases at J, leaving 3 bases unmatched. The CDR3 runs to 15 residues. The CDR3 is CASRGQGYSNQPQHF. Written as DNA, the CDR3 is TGTGCCAGCAGGGGACAGGGCTATAGCAATCAGCCCCAGCATTTT.

This clonotype was detected only a few times. J is TRBJ2-1 and V is TRBV14; 7 bases map to TRBD2. Trimming took 1 base from V and 7 from J; bases not matched to a gene: 1. CDR3 length: 13 amino acids. The V gene's germline CDR1 is SGHDN and CDR2 FVKESK. CDR3 residues: CASSQGLANEQFF. In DNA form, the CDR3 reads TGTGCCAGCAGCCAAGGACTAGCTAATGAGCAGTTCTTC.

This chain connects TRBV10-3 to TRBJ2-3; D is possibly TRBD2 (6 bases). Germline lookup yields CDR1 ENHRY and CDR2 SYGVKD. Trimming shortened V by 8 bases and J by 1 base, and 10 bases separated the two germline ends. The CDR3 is 13 residues long. The DNA of the CDR3 is TGTGCCATCCGGGACTCCGGCACAGATACGCAGTATTTT. It yields the protein CAIRDSGTDTQYF.